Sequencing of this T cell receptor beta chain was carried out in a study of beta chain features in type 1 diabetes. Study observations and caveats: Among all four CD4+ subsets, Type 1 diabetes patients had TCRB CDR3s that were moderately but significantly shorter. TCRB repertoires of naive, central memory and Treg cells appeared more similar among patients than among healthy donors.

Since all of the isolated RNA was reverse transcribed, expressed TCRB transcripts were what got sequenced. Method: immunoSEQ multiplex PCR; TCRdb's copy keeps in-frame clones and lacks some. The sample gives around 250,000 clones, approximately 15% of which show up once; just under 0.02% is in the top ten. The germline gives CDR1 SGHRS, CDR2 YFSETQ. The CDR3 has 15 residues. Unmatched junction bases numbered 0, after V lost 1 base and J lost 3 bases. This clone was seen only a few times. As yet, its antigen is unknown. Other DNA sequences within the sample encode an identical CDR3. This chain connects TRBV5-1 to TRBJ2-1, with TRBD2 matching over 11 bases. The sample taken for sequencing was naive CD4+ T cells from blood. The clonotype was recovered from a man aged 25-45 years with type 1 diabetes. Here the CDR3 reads CASSLTSGSYNEQFF. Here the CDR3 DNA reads TGCGCCAGCAGCTTGACTAGCGGGAGCTACAATGAGCAGTTCTTC. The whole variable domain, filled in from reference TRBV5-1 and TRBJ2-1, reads KAGVTQTPRYLIKTRGQQVTLSCSPISGHRSVSWYQQTPGQGLQFLFEYFSETQRNKGNFPGRFSGRQFSNSRSEMNVSTLELGDSALYLCASSLTSGSYNEQFFGPGTRLTVL.